This T cell receptor beta chain was documented in a study of T cell responses to AZD1222 COVID-19 vaccine. Study-level findings and limits: Across the whole spike, CD4 TCRs peaked at regions 160-218 and 743-854. As reported, nearly half of all spike-specific TCRs target variant regions that are unmutated. At study baseline, merely more than 5 AZD1222 recipients were seropositive. Spike-specific TCR breadth rose after two AZD1222 doses, and depth rose as well.

Germline assignment: CDR1 SEHNR and CDR2 FQNEAQ (reference sequence). The CDR3 covers 15 residues. V lost 1 base, J lost 2 bases, and 11 bases lay in between. Data came from immunoSEQ multiplex PCR; TCRdb stores just in-frame clones and leaves some out. The profile covers about 130,000 clones, with roughly 94% appearing a single time and 1.5% to 2% taken by the ten largest. Turning to this clone: Its antigen is not known.

This clonotype was sampled from an adult in good health. V usage is TRBV7-9 and J usage is TRBJ1-1; D is ambiguous. The sample consisted of peripheral blood, taken on day 0 of AZD1222 vaccination. The CDR3 reads CASSLEVGGNTEAFF. The CDR3 DNA follows: TGTGCCAGCAGCTTAGAGGTAGGCGGTAACACTGAAGCTTTCTTT.